This passage covers 4 T cell receptor beta chains from one sample sequenced in a study of control samples from healthy donors and cancer patients. Measured with immunoSEQ multiplex PCR; TCRdb has only the in-frame clones, and not every one. This sample has fewer than 90,000 clones; approximately 90% occur once, and the top ten carry under 2.5%. The sequenced material came from PBMCs. These TCRs come from a woman in her fifties or sixties with head and neck cancer.

The chain carries TRBV5-1 and TRBJ2-1, with 7 bases fitting TRBD1. The CDR3 spans 14 residues. Germline V CDR1 and CDR2: SGHRS, YFSETQ. V was pared by 4 bases and J by 7 bases, with 8 bases of the junction left unmatched. The CDR3 sequence is CASSLTTGLNEQFF. The DNA of the CDR3 is TGCGCCAGCAGCCTTACGACAGGGCTAAATGAGCAGTTCTTC. The whole variable domain, filled in from reference TRBV5-1 and TRBJ2-1, reads KAGVTQTPRYLIKTRGQQVTLSCSPISGHRSVSWYQQTPGQGLQFLFEYFSETQRNKGNFPGRFSGRQFSNSRSEMNVSTLELGDSALYLCASSLTTGLNEQFFGPGTRLTVL.

The CDR3 region has the DNA TGTGCCAGTAGTACAGGAAGGGCGGGGGGGGATACGCAGTATTTT. It specifies CASSTGRAGGDTQYF. The rearrangement uses TRBV19 and TRBJ2-3, with 9 bases matching TRBD2. The CDR3 runs 15 residues. Germline loops: CDR1 LNHDA, CDR2 SQIVND (reference sequence). With V trimmed by 4 bases and J by 6 bases, 8 bases remained unmatched.

V is TRBV18 and J is TRBJ2-7; 8 bases line up with TRBD1. There are 16 residues in the CDR3. Germline trimming cut 6 bases from V and 5 bases from J; bases unmatched to any gene: 15. Germline lookup yields CDR1 KGHSH and CDR2 LQKENI. This chain's CDR3 is CASSPMAGGLSHEQYF. In nucleotides, the CDR3 is TGTGCCAGCTCTCCCATGGCAGGGGGCCTTTCCCACGAGCAGTACTTC.

V and J are TRBV4-1 and TRBJ2-2; possible D gene TRBD2, 5 bases. From germline, CDR1 is MGHRA and CDR2 YSYEKL. The CDR3 consists of 19 residues. Trimming pared 5 bases from V and 3 bases from J, leaving 25 bases between. The CDR3 region has the DNA TGCGCCAGCAGCTTTCATCCTGGAGAGGGCCTTTCAGACACCGGGGAGCTGTTTTTT. Translation gives CASSFHPGEGLSDTGELFF.